This T cell receptor (beta chain) was found in a study of OX40 agonist ivuxolimab in advanced cancers. The length of the CDR3 is 13 residues. The junction had 7 bases not matched to a gene; V was cut back by 7 bases and J by 5 bases. Germline CDR1 LNHDA, CDR2 SQIVND (reference sequence). Method: immunoSEQ multiplex PCR; TCRdb's copy keeps in-frame clones and lacks some. This table has about 35,000 clones, approximately 90% appearing once. The sample was CD4+ or CD8+ T cells sorted from blood, taken in a trial of the OX40 agonist ivuxolimab. The rearrangement joins TRBV19 to TRBJ2-7; TRBD1 matches at 8 bases. The receptor comes from an adult with an advanced solid tumor such as melanoma, head and neck, liver or kidney cancer. CDR3 bases: TGTGCCAGTAATCAGGGGGCGCACGACGAGCAGTACTTC. Amino acids: CASNQGAHDEQYF.